Each of the 19 T cell receptor beta chains below was sequenced from the same sample in a study of blood T cell repertoires in COVID-19. Libraries were prepared by immunoSEQ multiplex PCR; TCRdb keeps only in-frame clonotypes and omits some of them. The data show roughly 410,000 clones, about nine tenths seen once. The sample was peripheral blood. The receptor source for this set is a woman in her 40s with COVID-19, enrolled during active disease.

CDR3 bases: TGTGCCAGTAGTATAGATTCGCAAGTCAGAACCCTCCACTTT. Its translation is CASSIDSQVRTLHF. The J gene is TRBJ1-6, the V gene TRBV19; D gene unclear. CDR1 and CDR2 (germline): LNHDA, SQIVND (reference sequence). This CDR3 has 14 residues. V gave up 0 bases and J gave up 14 bases, with 14 bases separating them.

This chain uses TRBV5-1 with TRBJ1-1; 12 positions agree with TRBD1. With V trimmed by 0 bases and J by 4 bases, 7 bases remained unmatched. Germline loops: CDR1 SGHRS, CDR2 YFSETQ. This CDR3 has 17 amino acids. CDR3 sequence: CASSLAGTGGAGTEAFF. DNA of the CDR3: TGCGCCAGCAGCTTGGCCGGGACAGGGGGCGCGGGCACTGAAGCTTTCTTT.

The V call is TRBV7-2, the J call TRBJ2-7; no reliable D call. V gave up 0 bases and J gave up 0 bases, with 3 bases separating them. The length of the CDR3 is 13 residues. In germline, CDR1 is SGHTA, CDR2 FQGNSA. The CDR3 DNA reads as TGTGCCAGCAGCTTAGCCGGCTCCTACGAGCAGTACTTC. It encodes CASSLAGSYEQYF.

This chain connects TRBV9 to TRBJ2-7; possibly TRBD1 for D (6 bases). From germline, CDR1 is SGDLS and CDR2 YYNGEE. This CDR3 has 14 residues. The V gene lost 3 bases and the J gene lost 4 bases, with 14 bases spanning the gap. CDR3 in amino acids: CASSASEGVYEQYF. CDR3 coding DNA: TGTGCCAGCAGCGCATCCGAGGGGGTATACGAGCAGTACTTC.

The chain carries TRBV12-5 and TRBJ2-7; D possibly corresponds to TRBD2 (5 bases). This CDR3 region has 14 residues. The germline V gene has CDR1 LGHNT and CDR2 FRNRAP. V shed 2 bases and J shed 2 bases, with 10 bases lying between them. The CDR3 loop is CASGLPGNAYEQYF. The CDR3 DNA follows: TGTGCTAGTGGTTTGCCGGGGAATGCCTACGAGCAGTACTTC.

The chain joins TRBV27 to TRBJ1-1; 7 bases match TRBD1. The CDR3 totals 15 residues. The germline V gene has CDR1 MNHEY and CDR2 SMNVEV (reference sequence). Losses at the gene ends were 5 bases for V and 0 bases for J; bases not matched to a gene: 6. The CDR3 DNA reads TGTGCCAGCAGTGGGGACAGCCCGCTGAACACTGAAGCTTTCTTT. Translated, it gives CASSGDSPLNTEAFF.

The V call is TRBV7-9, the J call TRBJ1-1; the D is unclear. CDR3 length: 16 residues. Trimming removed 7 bases at V and 0 bases at J, with 18 bases between. The germline V gene encodes CDR1 SEHNR and CDR2 FQNEAQ (reference sequence). The CDR3 loop is CASILTMGGMNTEAFF. CDR3 coding DNA: TGTGCCAGCATCCTAACCATGGGAGGGATGAACACTGAAGCTTTCTTT.

The chain combines TRBV10-3 with TRBJ1-5; D remains unclear. Germline V gene lookup returns CDR1 ENHRY and CDR2 SYGVKD. Trimming pared 4 bases from V and 2 bases from J, leaving 6 bases between. This CDR3 has 13 residues. The CDR3 sequence is CAISANGNQPQHF. The CDR3 DNA reads TGTGCCATCAGTGCCAATGGCAATCAGCCCCAGCATTTT.

V and J are TRBV12-2 and TRBJ1-6. TRBV12-2 is recorded as a pseudogene. CDR3 length equals 17 residues. CDR3 residues: CASRLVGGARGNSPLHF. CDR3 in DNA: TGTGCAAGTCGCTTAGTCGGGGGAGCGCGGGGTAATTCACCCCTCCACTTT.

The gene calls are TRBV9 and TRBJ2-1, with 9 nucleotides matching TRBD2. Germline assignment: CDR1 SGDLS and CDR2 YYNGEE. Trimming cost V 2 bases and J 0 bases; bases outside gene matches: 0. This CDR3 spans 15 amino acids. For the CDR3, the DNA is TGTGCCAGCAGCGTTAGCGGGGGCTCCTACAATGAGCAGTTCTTC. Translated: CASSVSGGSYNEQFF.

The chain uses TRBV3-1 (or the pseudogene TRBV3-2) and TRBJ2-1; 7 bases align to TRBD2. The CDR3 is made up of 16 amino acids. The V gene end was trimmed by 4 bases and the J gene end by 5 bases; junction bases not matched to a gene: 11. Germline V gene sequence: CDR1 LGHDT, CDR2 YNNKEL (reference sequence). In DNA, the CDR3 is TGTGCCAGCAGCCGCTTGGGGAGGGGCGCGAACAATGAGCAGTTCTTC. Its protein product is CASSRLGRGANNEQFF.

The V call is TRBV2, the J call TRBJ1-1; maybe TRBD1 (6 bases). V lost 7 bases and J 1 base, leaving 10 bases between the germline ends. Germline values: CDR1 SNHLY, CDR2 FYNNEI. The CDR3 sequence is 13 residues long. CDR3 bases: TGTGCCAGCAACGAACAGGGGAACACTGAAGCTTTCTTT. This encodes CASNEQGNTEAFF. Complete variable domain (other parts from reference TRBV2 and TRBJ1-1): EPEVTQTPSHQVTQMGQEVILRCVPISNHLYFYWYRQILGQKVEFLVSFYNNEISEKSEIFDDQFSVERPDGSNFTLKIRSTKLEDSAMYFCASNEQGNTEAFFGQGTRLTVV.

This rearrangement joins TRBV2 to TRBJ1-4; no definite D call. From germline, CDR1 is SNHLY and CDR2 FYNNEI. The CDR3 is made up of 15 amino acids. The germline V and J ends were trimmed by 5 bases and 6 bases, with 16 bases remaining between them. In DNA, the CDR3 is TGTGCCAGCAGTCCCCTTGGTCGGGGAGATGAAAAACTGTTTTTT. The encoded protein is CASSPLGRGDEKLFF.

This CDR3 is CASSLQGGNNSPLHF. The CDR3 DNA follows: TGCGCCAGCAGCTTACAGGGCGGCAATAATTCACCCCTCCACTTT. The chain combines TRBV5-1 with TRBJ1-6, with D maybe TRBD1 (6 bases). V was shortened by 2 bases and J by 5 bases, with 11 bases between the two germline ends. The CDR3 has 15 amino acids. Germline loops: CDR1 SGHRS, CDR2 YFSETQ.

This chain joins TRBV29-1 and TRBJ2-1; 9 bases fit TRBD2. CDR3 length equals 15 residues. V was pared by 5 bases and J by 2 bases, with 7 bases of the junction left unmatched. The germline V gene encodes CDR1 SQVTM and CDR2 ANQGSEA. CDR3 residues: CSVSWLAGPYNEQFF. The CDR3, as DNA: TGCAGCGTTTCGTGGCTAGCGGGACCCTACAATGAGCAGTTCTTC.

The chain employs TRBV24-1 and TRBJ2-2; D call uncertain. Between the trimmed V and J ends, which lost 4 bases and 8 bases, there was a span of 7 bases. Germline V gene lookup returns CDR1 KGHDR and CDR2 SFDVKD. The CDR3 sequence is 12 residues long. CDR3 loop: CATSESTGELFF. The CDR3 DNA is TGTGCCACCAGTGAGTCGACAGGGGAGCTGTTTTTT.

The J gene is TRBJ1-1, the V gene TRBV28; 9 nucleotides agree with TRBD1. The CDR3 length is 15 residues. Germline CDR1 MDHEN, CDR2 SYDVKM. V shed 6 bases and J 4 bases; nucleotides not matched to a gene: 9. The CDR3 protein is CASSLRDRVATEAFF. The CDR3 nucleotides read TGTGCCAGCAGCCTCCGGGACAGGGTTGCCACTGAAGCTTTCTTT.

The V and J genes are TRBV6-5 and TRBJ2-7, with 8 bases fitting TRBD1. Germline trimming cut 0 bases from V and 5 bases from J; bases unmatched to any gene: 6. CDR1 and CDR2 (germline): MNHEY, SVGAGI. The CDR3 consists of 15 residues. Here the CDR3 DNA reads TGTGCCAGCAGTTACTCAGGAGGACAGGGCGACGAGCAGTACTTC. It encodes CASSYSGGQGDEQYF.

The chain links TRBV19 to TRBJ1-6; 8 nucleotides align to TRBD1. V gave up 4 bases and J gave up 7 bases; unmatched junction bases: 6. The CDR3 covers 15 residues. Germline loops: CDR1 LNHDA, CDR2 SQIVND (reference sequence). CDR3 region: CASSSGQGRNSPLHF. The CDR3 DNA sequence: TGTGCCAGTAGTAGCGGACAGGGTAGGAATTCACCCCTCCACTTT.